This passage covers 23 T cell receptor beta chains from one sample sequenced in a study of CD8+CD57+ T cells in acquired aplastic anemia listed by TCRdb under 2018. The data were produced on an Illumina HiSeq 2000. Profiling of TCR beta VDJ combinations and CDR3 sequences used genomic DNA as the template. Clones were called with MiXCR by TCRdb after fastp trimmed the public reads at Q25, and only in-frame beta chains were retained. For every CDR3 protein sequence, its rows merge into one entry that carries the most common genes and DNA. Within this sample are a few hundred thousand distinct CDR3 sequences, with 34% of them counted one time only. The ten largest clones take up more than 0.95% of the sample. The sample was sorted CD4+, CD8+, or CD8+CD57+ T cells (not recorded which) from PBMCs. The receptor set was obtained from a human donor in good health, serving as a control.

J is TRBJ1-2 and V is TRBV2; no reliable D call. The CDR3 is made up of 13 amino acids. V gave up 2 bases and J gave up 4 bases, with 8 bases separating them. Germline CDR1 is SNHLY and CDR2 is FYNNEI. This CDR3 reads CASSERSVYGYTF. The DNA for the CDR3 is TGTGCCAGCAGTGAACGTTCCGTCTATGGCTACACCTTC.

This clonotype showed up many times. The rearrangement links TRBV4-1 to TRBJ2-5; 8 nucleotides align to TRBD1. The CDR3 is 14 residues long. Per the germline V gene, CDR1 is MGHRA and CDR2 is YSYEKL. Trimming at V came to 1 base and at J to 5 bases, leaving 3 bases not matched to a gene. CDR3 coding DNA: TGCGCCAGCAGCCAAGCGGACAGGGAGGAGACCCAGTACTTC. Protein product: CASSQADREETQYF.

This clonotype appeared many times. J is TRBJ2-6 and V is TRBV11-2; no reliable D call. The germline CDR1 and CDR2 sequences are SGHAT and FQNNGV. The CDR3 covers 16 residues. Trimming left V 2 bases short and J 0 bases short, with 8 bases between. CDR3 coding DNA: TGTGCCAGCAGCTTACAGTTGGTCTCTGGGGCCAACGTCCTGACTTTC. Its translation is CASSLQLVSGANVLTF.

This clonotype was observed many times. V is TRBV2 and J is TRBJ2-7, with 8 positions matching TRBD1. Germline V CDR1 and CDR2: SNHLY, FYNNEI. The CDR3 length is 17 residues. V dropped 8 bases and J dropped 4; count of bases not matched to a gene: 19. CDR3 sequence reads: CASEKTGQGIVGYEQYF. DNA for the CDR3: TGTGCCAGCGAGAAGACCGGACAGGGAATCGTAGGGTACGAGCAGTACTTC.

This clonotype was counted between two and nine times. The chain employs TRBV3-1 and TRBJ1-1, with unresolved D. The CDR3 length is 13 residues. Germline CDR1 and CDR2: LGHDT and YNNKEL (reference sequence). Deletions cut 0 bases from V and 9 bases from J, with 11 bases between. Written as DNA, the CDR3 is TGTGCCAGCAGCCAAGATGAGACCCAGAAAGCTTTCTTT. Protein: CASSQDETQKAFF.

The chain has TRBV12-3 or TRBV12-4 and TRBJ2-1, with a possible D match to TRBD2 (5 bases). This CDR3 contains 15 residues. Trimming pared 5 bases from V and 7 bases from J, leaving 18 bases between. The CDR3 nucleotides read TGTGCCAGCAGTCATAGCGCTAAGACGGTTAATGAGCAGTTCTTC. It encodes CASSHSAKTVNEQFF.

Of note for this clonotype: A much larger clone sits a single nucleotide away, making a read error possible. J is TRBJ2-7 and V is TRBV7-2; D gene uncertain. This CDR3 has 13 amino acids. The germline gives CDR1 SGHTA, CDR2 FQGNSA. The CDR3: CAGSAQVGDEQYF. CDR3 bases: TGTGCCGGCAGCGCCCAGGTTGGCGACGAGCAGTACTTC. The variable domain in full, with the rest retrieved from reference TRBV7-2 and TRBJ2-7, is GAGVSQSPSNKVTEKGKDVELRCDPISGHTALYWYRQSLGQGLEFLIYFQGNSAPDKSGLPSDRFSAERTGGSVSTLTIQRTQQEDSAVYLCAGSAQVGDEQYFGPGTRLTVT.

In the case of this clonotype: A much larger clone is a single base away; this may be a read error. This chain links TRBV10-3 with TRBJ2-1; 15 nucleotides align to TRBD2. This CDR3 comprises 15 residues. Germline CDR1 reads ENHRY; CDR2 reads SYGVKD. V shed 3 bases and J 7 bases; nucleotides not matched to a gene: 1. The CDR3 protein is CAISEGLAGGNEQFF. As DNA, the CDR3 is TGTGCCATCAGTGAAGGACTAGCGGGAGGGAATGAGCAGTTCTTC.

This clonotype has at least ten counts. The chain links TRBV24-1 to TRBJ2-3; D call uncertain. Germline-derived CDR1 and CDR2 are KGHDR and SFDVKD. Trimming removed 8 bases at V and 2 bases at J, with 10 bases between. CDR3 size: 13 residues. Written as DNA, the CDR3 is TGTGCCACCACTAACGGGTACACAGATACGCAGTATTTT. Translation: CATTNGYTDTQYF.

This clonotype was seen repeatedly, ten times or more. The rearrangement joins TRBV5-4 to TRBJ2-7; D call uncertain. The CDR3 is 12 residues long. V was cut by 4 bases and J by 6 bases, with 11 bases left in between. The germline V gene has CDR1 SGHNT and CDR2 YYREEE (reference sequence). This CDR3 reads CASSRPSGEQYF. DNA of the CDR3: TGTGCCAGCAGCCGGCCTTCCGGCGAGCAGTACTTC.

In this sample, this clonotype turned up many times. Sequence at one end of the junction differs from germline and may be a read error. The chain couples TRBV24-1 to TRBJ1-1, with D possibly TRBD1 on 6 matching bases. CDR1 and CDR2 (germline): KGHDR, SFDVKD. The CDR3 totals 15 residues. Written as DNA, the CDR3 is TGTGCCTCCAGTCCAAGGGGGGGCGTTGACACTGAAGCTTTCTTT. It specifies CASSPRGGVDTEAFF.

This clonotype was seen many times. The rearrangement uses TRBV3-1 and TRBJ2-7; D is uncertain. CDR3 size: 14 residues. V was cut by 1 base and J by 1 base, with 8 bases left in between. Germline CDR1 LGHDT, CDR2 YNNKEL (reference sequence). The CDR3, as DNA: TGTGCCAGCAGCCAAGCGGTCATATCCTACGAGCAGTACTTC. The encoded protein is CASSQAVISYEQYF.

Here the CDR3 DNA reads TGCGCCAGCAAGATTAGTAGAATTGAAGAGACCCAGTACTTC. Encoded protein: CASKISRIEETQYF. V gene TRBV5-1 combines with J gene TRBJ2-5; no definite D call. The germline V gene encodes CDR1 SGHRS and CDR2 YFSETQ. The CDR3 is 14 residues long. V gave up 6 bases and J gave up 3 bases, with 15 bases separating them.

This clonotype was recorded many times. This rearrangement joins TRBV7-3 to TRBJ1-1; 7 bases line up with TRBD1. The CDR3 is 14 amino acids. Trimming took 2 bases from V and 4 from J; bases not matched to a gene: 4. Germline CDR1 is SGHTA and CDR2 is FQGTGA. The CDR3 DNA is TGTGCCAGCAGCTTACGGGCAGGGGGCACTGAAGCTTTCTTT. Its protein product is CASSLRAGGTEAFF. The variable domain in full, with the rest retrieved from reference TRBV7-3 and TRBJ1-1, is GAGVSQTPSNKVTEKGKYVELRCDPISGHTALYWYRQSLGQGPEFLIYFQGTGAADDSGLPNDRFFAVRPEGSVSTLKIQRTERGDSAVYLCASSLRAGGTEAFFGQGTRLTVV.

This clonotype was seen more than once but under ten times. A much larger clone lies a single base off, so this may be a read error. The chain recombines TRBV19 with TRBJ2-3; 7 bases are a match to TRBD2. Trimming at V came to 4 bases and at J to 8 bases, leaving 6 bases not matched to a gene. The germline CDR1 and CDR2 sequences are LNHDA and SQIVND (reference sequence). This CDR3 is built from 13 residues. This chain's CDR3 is CASSRWEGSTQYF. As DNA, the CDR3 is TGTGCCAGTAGTAGGTGGGAGGGAAGTACGCAGTATTTT.

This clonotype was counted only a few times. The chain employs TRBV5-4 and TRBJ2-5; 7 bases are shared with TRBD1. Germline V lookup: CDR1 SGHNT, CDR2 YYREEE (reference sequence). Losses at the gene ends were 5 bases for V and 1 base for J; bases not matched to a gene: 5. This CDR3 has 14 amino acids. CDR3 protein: CASSQTGAQETQYF. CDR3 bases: TGTGCCAGCAGTCAAACAGGGGCCCAAGAGACCCAGTACTTC.

CDR3 DNA: TGCGCCAGCAGCTTGGCCCCGGCAGGGGAGTACGAGCAGTACTTC. This gives the protein CASSLAPAGEYEQYF. The rearrangement joins TRBV5-1 to TRBJ2-7; D might be TRBD1 (6 bases). The germline CDR1 and CDR2 sequences are SGHRS and YFSETQ. V lost 0 bases to trimming and J lost 4 bases, with 14 bases between them. The CDR3 loop spans 15 amino acids.

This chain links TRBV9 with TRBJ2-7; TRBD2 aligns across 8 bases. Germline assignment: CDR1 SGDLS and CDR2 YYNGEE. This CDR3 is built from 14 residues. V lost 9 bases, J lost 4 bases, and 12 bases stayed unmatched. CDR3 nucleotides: TGTGCCAACAGGCTAGCGGGCCTCAGGTACGAGCAGTACTTC. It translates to CANRLAGLRYEQYF.

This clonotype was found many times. The CDR3 DNA is TGTGCCAGCAGCGTAACCCTCTCAGATACGCAGTATTTT. Amino acids: CASSVTLSDTQYF. This chain uses TRBV9 with TRBJ2-3; D is uncertain. This CDR3 region has 13 residues. Germline assignment: CDR1 SGDLS and CDR2 YYNGEE. Trimming cost V 1 base and J 4 bases, with 7 bases left between them.

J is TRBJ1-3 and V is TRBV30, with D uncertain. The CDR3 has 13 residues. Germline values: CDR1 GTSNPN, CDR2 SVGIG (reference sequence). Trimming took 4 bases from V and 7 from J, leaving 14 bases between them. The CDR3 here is CAWIGGLRNTIYF. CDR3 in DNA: TGTGCCTGGATTGGTGGTTTAAGGAACACCATATATTTT.

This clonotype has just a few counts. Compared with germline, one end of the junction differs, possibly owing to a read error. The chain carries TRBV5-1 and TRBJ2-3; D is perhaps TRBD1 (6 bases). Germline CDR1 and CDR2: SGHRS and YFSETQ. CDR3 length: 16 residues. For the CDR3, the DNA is TGCGTCAGCAGCTTGGGATCGGCAGGGGACACAGATACGCAGTATTTT. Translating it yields CVSSLGSAGDTDTQYF.

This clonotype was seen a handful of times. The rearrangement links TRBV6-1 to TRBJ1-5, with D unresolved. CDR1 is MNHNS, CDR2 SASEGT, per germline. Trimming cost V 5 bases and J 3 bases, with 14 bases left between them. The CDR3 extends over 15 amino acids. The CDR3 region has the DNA TGTGCCAGCAGTCCCCGAGGAGGGAACAATCAGCCCCAGCATTTT. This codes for CASSPRGGNNQPQHF.

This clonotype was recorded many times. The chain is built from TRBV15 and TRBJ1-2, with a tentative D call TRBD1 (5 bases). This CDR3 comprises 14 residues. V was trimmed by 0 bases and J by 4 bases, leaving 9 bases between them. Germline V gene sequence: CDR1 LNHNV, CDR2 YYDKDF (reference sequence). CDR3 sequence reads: CATSRDQGGYGYTF. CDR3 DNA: TGTGCCACCAGCAGAGATCAGGGTGGCTATGGCTACACCTTC.